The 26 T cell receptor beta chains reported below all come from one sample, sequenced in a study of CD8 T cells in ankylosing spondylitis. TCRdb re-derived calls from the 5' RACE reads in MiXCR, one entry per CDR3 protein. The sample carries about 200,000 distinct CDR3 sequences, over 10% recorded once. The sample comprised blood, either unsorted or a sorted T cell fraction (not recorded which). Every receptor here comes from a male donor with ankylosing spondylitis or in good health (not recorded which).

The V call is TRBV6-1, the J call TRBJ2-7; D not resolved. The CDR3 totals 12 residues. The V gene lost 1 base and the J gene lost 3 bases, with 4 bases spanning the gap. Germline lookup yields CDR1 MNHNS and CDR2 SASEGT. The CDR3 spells CASSEVFYEQYF. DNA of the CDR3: TGTGCCAGCAGTGAAGTCTTCTACGAGCAGTACTTC.

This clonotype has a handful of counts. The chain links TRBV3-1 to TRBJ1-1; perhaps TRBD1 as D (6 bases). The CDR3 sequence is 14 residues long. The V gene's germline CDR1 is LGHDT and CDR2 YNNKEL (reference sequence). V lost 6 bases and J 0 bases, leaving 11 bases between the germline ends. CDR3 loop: CASRSDRLNTEAFF. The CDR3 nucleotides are TGTGCCAGCAGATCGGACAGATTGAACACTGAAGCTTTCTTT.

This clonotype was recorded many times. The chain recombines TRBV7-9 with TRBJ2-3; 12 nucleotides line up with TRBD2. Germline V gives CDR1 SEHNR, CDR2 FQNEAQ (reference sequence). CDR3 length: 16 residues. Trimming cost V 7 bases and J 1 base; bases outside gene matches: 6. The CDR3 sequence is CASIPRTSGGTDTQYF. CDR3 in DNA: TGTGCCAGCATTCCGAGGACTAGCGGGGGCACAGATACGCAGTATTTT.

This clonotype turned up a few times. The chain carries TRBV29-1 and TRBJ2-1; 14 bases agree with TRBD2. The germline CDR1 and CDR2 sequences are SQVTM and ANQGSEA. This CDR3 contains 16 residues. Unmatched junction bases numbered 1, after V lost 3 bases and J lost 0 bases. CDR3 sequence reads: CSVEGTSGGSYNEQFF. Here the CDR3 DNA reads TGCAGCGTTGAGGGGACTAGCGGGGGCTCCTACAATGAGCAGTTCTTC.

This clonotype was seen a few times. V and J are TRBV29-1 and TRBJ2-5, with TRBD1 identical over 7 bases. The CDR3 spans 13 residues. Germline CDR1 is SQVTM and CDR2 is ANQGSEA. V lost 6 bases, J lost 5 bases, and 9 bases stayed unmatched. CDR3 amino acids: CSVDRTVGETQYF. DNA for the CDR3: TGCAGCGTGGACAGGACCGTAGGGGAGACCCAGTACTTC.

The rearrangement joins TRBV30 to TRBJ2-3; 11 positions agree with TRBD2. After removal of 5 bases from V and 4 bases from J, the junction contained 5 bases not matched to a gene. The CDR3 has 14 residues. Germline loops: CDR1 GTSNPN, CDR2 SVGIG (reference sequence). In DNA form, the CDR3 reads TGTGCCTGGCTCCCGGGACTAGCGGCAGATACGCAGTATTTT. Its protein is CAWLPGLAADTQYF.

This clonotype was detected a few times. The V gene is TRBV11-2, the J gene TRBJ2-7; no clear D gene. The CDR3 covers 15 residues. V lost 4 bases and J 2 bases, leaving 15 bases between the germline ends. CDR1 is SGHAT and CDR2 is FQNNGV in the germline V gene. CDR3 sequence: CASSSHVDGPYEQYF. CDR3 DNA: TGTGCCAGCAGCTCACACGTGGACGGTCCCTACGAGCAGTACTTC.

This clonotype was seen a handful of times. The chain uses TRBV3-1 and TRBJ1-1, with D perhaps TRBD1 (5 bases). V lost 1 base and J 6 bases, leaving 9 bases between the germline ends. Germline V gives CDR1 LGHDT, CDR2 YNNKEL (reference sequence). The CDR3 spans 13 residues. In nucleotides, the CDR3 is TGTGCCAGCAGCCAAGGCAGGGATGCTGAAGCTTTCTTT. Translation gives CASSQGRDAEAFF. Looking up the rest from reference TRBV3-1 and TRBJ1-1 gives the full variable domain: DTAVSQTPKYLVTQMGNDKSIKCEQNLGHDTMYWYKQDSKKFLKIMFSYNNKELIINETVPNRFSPKSPDKAHLNLHINSLELGDSAVYFCASSQGRDAEAFFGQGTRLTVV.

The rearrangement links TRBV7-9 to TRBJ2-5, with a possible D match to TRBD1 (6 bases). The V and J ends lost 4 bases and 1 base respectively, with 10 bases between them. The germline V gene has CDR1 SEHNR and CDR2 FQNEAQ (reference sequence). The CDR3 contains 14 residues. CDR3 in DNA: TGTGCCAGCAGCTACCAGGACAGCCAAGAGACCCAGTACTTC. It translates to CASSYQDSQETQYF. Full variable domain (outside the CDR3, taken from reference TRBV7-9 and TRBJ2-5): DTGVSQNPRHKITKRGQNVTFRCDPISEHNRLYWYRQTLGQGPEFLTYFQNEAQLEKSRLLSDRFSAERPKGSFSTLEIQRTEQGDSAMYLCASSYQDSQETQYFGPGTRLLVL.

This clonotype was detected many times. The CDR3 loop reads CASSVGGGGNEAFF. The CDR3 DNA reads TGTGCCAGCAGTGTCGGGGGGGGCGGGAATGAAGCTTTCTTT. This chain joins TRBV6-1 and TRBJ1-1; a possible D gene is TRBD1 (6 bases). V was cut by 4 bases and J by 7 bases, with 16 bases left in between. This CDR3 contains 14 residues. Germline CDR1 and CDR2: MNHNS and SASEGT.

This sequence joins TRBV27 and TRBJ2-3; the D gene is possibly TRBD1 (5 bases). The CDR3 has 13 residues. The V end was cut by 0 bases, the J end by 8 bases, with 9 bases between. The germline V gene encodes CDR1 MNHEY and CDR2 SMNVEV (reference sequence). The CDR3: CASSLSAQGTQYF. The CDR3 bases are TGTGCCAGCAGTTTATCGGCCCAGGGTACGCAGTATTTT.

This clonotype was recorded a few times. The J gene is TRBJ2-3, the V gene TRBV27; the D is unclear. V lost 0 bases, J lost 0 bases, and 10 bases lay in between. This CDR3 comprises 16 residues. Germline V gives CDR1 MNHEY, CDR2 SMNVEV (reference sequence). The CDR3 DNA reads TGTGCCAGCAGTTTATCGGTGGGGTTTAGCACAGATACGCAGTATTTT. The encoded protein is CASSLSVGFSTDTQYF.

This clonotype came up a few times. CDR3 in DNA: TGTGCCAGCAGCCAGATTGAAGATACGCAGTATTTT. This translates into CASSQIEDTQYF. The rearrangement joins TRBV7-9 to TRBJ2-3; no reliable D call. The CDR3 is made up of 12 amino acids. V lost 5 bases, J lost 5 bases, and 8 bases lay in between. Germline assignment: CDR1 SEHNR and CDR2 FQNEAQ (reference sequence). The variable domain in full, with the rest retrieved from reference TRBV7-9 and TRBJ2-3, is DTGVSQNPRHKITKRGQNVTFRCDPISEHNRLYWYRQTLGQGPEFLTYFQNEAQLEKSRLLSDRFSAERPKGSFSTLEIQRTEQGDSAMYLCASSQIEDTQYFGPGTRLTVL.

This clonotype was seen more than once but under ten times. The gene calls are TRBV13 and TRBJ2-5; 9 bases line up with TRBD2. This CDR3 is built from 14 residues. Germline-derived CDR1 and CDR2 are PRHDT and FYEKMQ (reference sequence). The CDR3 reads CAAGGRAPTETQYF. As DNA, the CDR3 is TGTGCAGCCGGCGGGAGGGCCCCCACAGAGACCCAGTACTTC.

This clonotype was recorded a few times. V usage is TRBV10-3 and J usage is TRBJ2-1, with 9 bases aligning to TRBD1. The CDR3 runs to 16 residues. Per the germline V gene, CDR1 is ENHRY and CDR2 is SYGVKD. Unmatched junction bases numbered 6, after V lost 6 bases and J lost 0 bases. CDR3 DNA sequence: TGTGCCATCAGGGGCGGGACAGGGCTCTCCTACAATGAGCAGTTCTTC. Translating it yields CAIRGGTGLSYNEQFF.

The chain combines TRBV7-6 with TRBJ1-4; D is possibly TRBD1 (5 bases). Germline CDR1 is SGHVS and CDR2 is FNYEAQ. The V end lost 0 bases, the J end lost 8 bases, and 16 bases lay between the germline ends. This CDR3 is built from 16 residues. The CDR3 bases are TGTGCCAGCAGCTTAGCCCAAGGGCAGGGAGGCGAAAAACTGTTTTTT. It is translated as CASSLAQGQGGEKLFF.

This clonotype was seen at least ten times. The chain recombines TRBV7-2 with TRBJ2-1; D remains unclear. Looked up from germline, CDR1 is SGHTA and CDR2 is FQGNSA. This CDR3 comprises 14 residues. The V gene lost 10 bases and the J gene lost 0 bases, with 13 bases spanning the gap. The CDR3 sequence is CATRPILSYNEQFF. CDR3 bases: TGTGCCACCAGGCCGATCCTCTCCTACAATGAGCAGTTCTTC.

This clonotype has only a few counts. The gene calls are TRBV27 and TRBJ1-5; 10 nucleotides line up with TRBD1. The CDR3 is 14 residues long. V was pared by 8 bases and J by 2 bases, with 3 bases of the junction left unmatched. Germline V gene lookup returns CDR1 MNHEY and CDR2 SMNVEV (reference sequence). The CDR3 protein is CASGTGAGNQPQHF. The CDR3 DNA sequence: TGTGCCAGCGGGACAGGGGCTGGCAATCAGCCCCAGCATTTT.

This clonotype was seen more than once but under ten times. CDR3 coding DNA: TGTGCCAGCAGTGAATGGCAGACAGGGAGACACGAGCAGTACTTC. Protein sequence: CASSEWQTGRHEQYF. The rearrangement joins TRBV25-1 to TRBJ2-7; 7 positions match TRBD1. Germline CDR1 is MGHDK and CDR2 is SYGVNS. The J segment lost 5 bases and the V segment lost 1 base, leaving 8 bases of the junction unmatched. The CDR3 consists of 15 residues.

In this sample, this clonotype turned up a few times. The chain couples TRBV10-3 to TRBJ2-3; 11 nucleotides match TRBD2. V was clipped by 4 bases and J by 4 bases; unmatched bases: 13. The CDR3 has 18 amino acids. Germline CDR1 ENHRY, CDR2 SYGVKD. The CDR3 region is CAISGEGSGGAIPDTQYF. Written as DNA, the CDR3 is TGTGCCATCAGTGGCGAGGGTAGCGGGGGGGCCATCCCAGATACGCAGTATTTT.

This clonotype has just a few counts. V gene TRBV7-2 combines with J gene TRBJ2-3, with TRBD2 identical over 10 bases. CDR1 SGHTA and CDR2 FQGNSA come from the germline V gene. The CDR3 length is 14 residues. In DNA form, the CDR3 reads TGTGCAACCCAGCGGGAGGGCCTTACAGATACGCAGTATTTT. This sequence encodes CATQREGLTDTQYF.

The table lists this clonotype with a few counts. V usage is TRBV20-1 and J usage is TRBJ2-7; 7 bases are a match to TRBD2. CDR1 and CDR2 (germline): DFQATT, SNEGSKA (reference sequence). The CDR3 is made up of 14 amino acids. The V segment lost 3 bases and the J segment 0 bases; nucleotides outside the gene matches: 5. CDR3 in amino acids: CSASGLADSYEQYF. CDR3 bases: TGCAGTGCTAGTGGGCTAGCGGACTCCTACGAGCAGTACTTC.

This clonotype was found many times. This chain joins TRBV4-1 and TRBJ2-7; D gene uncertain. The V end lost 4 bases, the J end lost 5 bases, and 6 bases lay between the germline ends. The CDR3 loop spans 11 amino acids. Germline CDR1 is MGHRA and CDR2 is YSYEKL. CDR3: CASSLLDEQYF. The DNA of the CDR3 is TGCGCCAGCAGCCTTCTCGACGAGCAGTACTTC.

The CDR3 region is CASSNPGRTDTQYF. The CDR3 DNA follows: TGTGCCAGCAGCAATCCGGGGCGCACAGATACGCAGTATTTT. This chain joins TRBV9 and TRBJ2-3; tentatively, D is TRBD1 or TRBD2 (5 bases each). The germline CDR1 and CDR2 sequences are SGDLS and YYNGEE. V lost 4 bases and J 1 base, leaving 10 bases between the germline ends. The CDR3 covers 14 residues.

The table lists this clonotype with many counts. Here the CDR3 reads CSVETGTTEAFF. CDR3 in DNA: TGCAGCGTTGAAACAGGGACAACTGAAGCTTTCTTT. The genes are TRBV29-1 and TRBJ1-1, with D possibly being TRBD1 (6 bases). The CDR3 totals 12 residues. CDR1 and CDR2 (germline): SQVTM, ANQGSEA. V gave up 2 bases and J gave up 5 bases, with 9 bases separating them. Full variable domain (rest looked up from reference TRBV29-1 and TRBJ1-1): SAVISQKPSRDICQRGTSLTIQCQVDSQVTMMFWYRQQPGQSLTLIATANQGSEATYESGFVIDKFPISRPNLTFSTLTVSNMSPEDSSIYLCSVETGTTEAFFGQGTRLTVV.

The CDR3 spells CASSLVAGGTGELFF. In nucleotides, the CDR3 is TGCGCCAGCAGCTTGGTCGCAGGGGGAACCGGGGAGCTGTTTTTT. V gene TRBV5-1 combines with J gene TRBJ2-2; 7 nucleotides agree with TRBD1. V gave up 0 bases and J gave up 5 bases; unmatched junction bases: 4. The CDR3 extends over 15 amino acids. Germline V lookup: CDR1 SGHRS, CDR2 YFSETQ.